These 14 T cell receptor beta chains share one sample of origin, sequenced in a study of blood T cell repertoires in COVID-19. Some clones are missing from TCRdb's copy, which holds only in-frame ones; the method was immunoSEQ multiplex PCR. Of around 260,000 clones detected, around 82% appear once; the ten largest clones hold 0.85% to 1%. Material: peripheral blood. These receptors were taken from a human donor with COVID-19, enrolled during active disease. The donor label of this sample is uncertain.

Comments on this clone: Other DNA variants within this sample encode the same CDR3. This rearrangement joins TRBV7-2 to TRBJ1-1; 7 positions agree with TRBD1. The germline CDR1 and CDR2 sequences are SGHTA and FQGNSA. V was clipped by 1 base and J by 4 bases; unmatched bases: 3. The CDR3 is 14 residues long. The CDR3 here is CASSLGSGGTEAFF. The CDR3 DNA reads as TGTGCCAGCAGCTTAGGCTCAGGGGGCACTGAAGCTTTCTTT.

V gene TRBV18 combines with J gene TRBJ2-7; D not certain. Germline CDR1 is KGHSH and CDR2 is LQKENI. With 8 bases removed from V and 6 bases from J, the gap between germline ends came to 11 bases. The CDR3 is made up of 11 amino acids. CDR3 bases: TGTGCCAGCACTACACCGGTCGAGCAGTACTTC. Amino acids: CASTTPVEQYF.

The gene calls are TRBV5-4 and TRBJ1-5, with 7 bases identical to TRBD1. J was trimmed by 7 bases and V by 4 bases; bases with no gene match: 11. Germline V gene data show CDR1 as SGHNT and CDR2 as YYREEE (reference sequence). The CDR3 extends over 15 amino acids. DNA for the CDR3: TGTGCCAGCAGCCGGAAAGAGACAGGGCACCAGCCCCAGCATTTT. It translates to CASSRKETGHQPQHF. The complete variable domain, with remaining parts taken from reference TRBV5-4 and TRBJ1-5, reads ETGVTQSPTHLIKTRGQQVTLRCSSQSGHNTVSWYQQALGQGPQFIFQYYREEENGRGNFPPRFSGLQFPNYSSELNVNALELDDSALYLCASSRKETGHQPQHFGDGTRLSIL.

The V call is TRBV13, the J call TRBJ1-3; perhaps TRBD1 as D (6 bases). CDR1 is PRHDT, CDR2 FYEKMQ, per germline (reference sequence). CDR3 size: 15 residues. V was trimmed by 0 bases and J by 3 bases, leaving 9 bases between them. In nucleotides, the CDR3 is TGTGCCAGCAGCTTAGGACAGGGAAGTGGAAACACCATATATTTT. Translated: CASSLGQGSGNTIYF.

This clone was counted a single time. The gene calls are TRBV19 and TRBJ2-7; TRBD1 agrees at 8 bases. The germline V gene has CDR1 LNHDA and CDR2 SQIVND (reference sequence). The V segment lost 3 bases and the J segment 4 bases; nucleotides outside the gene matches: 8. The CDR3 totals 15 residues. CDR3 sequence reads: CASSIPGQALYEQYF. The CDR3 DNA follows: TGTGCCAGTAGTATTCCGGGACAGGCTCTTTACGAGCAGTACTTC.

This chain joins TRBV28 and TRBJ1-3; D is undetermined. The germline CDR1 and CDR2 sequences are MDHEN and SYDVKM. This CDR3 has 13 residues. V lost 6 bases to trimming and J lost 4 bases, with 10 bases between them. The CDR3 region is CASSHPVGNTIYF. The CDR3 nucleotides read TGTGCCAGCAGCCACCCGGTCGGAAACACCATATATTTT.

CDR3 amino acids: CASSQVPENNSPLHF. In DNA form, the CDR3 reads TGCGCCAGCAGCCAAGTCCCCGAGAATAATTCACCCCTCCACTTT. The J gene is TRBJ1-6, the V gene TRBV4-1, with D unclear. The V gene's germline CDR1 is MGHRA and CDR2 YSYEKL. CDR3 length equals 15 residues. Trimming pared 1 base from V and 5 bases from J, leaving 9 bases between.

This chain uses TRBV24-1 with TRBJ1-2, with 12 bases aligning to TRBD1. Germline trimming cut 4 bases from V and 8 bases from J; bases unmatched to any gene: 10. The CDR3 extends over 16 amino acids. CDR1 is KGHDR, CDR2 SFDVKD, per germline. CDR3 sequence: CATSEGPGQGAAGYTF. DNA of the CDR3: TGTGCCACCAGTGAGGGTCCGGGACAGGGGGCGGCCGGCTACACCTTC.

Points on this clone: The junction departs from the called germline gene at one end, perhaps through a read error. The genes are TRBV6-1 and TRBJ2-3; the D gene is possibly TRBD2 (5 bases). Germline V gene data show CDR1 as MNHNS and CDR2 as SASEGT. The CDR3 is 15 amino acids. The DNA of the CDR3 is TGTGCCAGCAGTGAAGCGGGCCTGTTCGCGGGTACAAAAGTTTTT. Encoded protein: CASSEAGLFAGTKVF.

The chain has TRBV9 and TRBJ2-3; 7 bases match TRBD1. Trimming removed 4 bases from V and 5 bases from J; junction bases left unmatched: 10. The length of the CDR3 is 15 residues. Germline V gene lookup returns CDR1 SGDLS and CDR2 YYNGEE. CDR3 loop: CASSTQGPPGDTQYF. For the CDR3, the DNA is TGTGCCAGCAGCACACAGGGGCCGCCCGGAGATACGCAGTATTTT.

The J gene is TRBJ1-1, the V gene TRBV5-5; D is uncertain. Germline loops: CDR1 SGHKS, CDR2 YYEKEE (reference sequence). V was trimmed by 2 bases and J by 0 bases, leaving 14 bases between them. This CDR3 is built from 16 residues. CDR3 loop: CASSFRQDPMNTEAFF. Written as DNA, the CDR3 is TGTGCCAGCAGCTTTCGCCAGGATCCAATGAACACTGAAGCTTTCTTT. The full variable domain, its missing parts supplied by reference TRBV5-5 and TRBJ1-1, is DAGVTQSPTHLIKTRGQQVTLRCSPISGHKSVSWYQQVLGQGPQFIFQYYEKEERGRGNFPDRFSARQFPNYSSELNVNALLLGDSALYLCASSFRQDPMNTEAFFGQGTRLTVV.

The V gene is TRBV7-3, the J gene TRBJ1-2; no definite D call. The CDR3 loop spans 13 amino acids. Germline lookup yields CDR1 SGHTA and CDR2 FQGTGA. Deletions cut 2 bases from V and 8 bases from J, with 12 bases between. CDR3 in DNA: TGTGCCAGCAGCTTAGGGCCAGTATCAGGCTACACCTTC. It is translated as CASSLGPVSGYTF.

The chain recombines TRBV7-2 with TRBJ2-3; the D gene is possibly TRBD1 (5 bases). Per germline, CDR1 SGHTA and CDR2 FQGNSA. V was shortened by 1 base and J by 2 bases, with 13 bases between the two germline ends. The CDR3 covers 16 residues. The DNA of the CDR3 is TGTGCCAGCAGCTTAGTCGCAGGGCCTTCCACAGATACGCAGTATTTT. This sequence encodes CASSLVAGPSTDTQYF.

The chain has TRBV11-2 and TRBJ1-3; D not resolved. Germline V gene data show CDR1 as SGHAT and CDR2 as FQNNGV. Trimming took off 9 bases at V and 0 bases at J, with 6 bases between the two ends. The CDR3 length is 12 residues. Here the CDR3 reads CASFHSGNTIYF. The DNA for the CDR3 is TGTGCCAGTTTCCACTCTGGAAACACCATATATTTT.